A single sample is the source of the 17 T cell receptor beta chains below, sequenced in a study of T cell responses to AZD1222 COVID-19 vaccine. Sequencing was performed with immunoSEQ multiplex PCR; in TCRdb, only in-frame clones are kept and a portion is missing. This sample has over 110,000 clones, with roughly 90% found just once. The sample in question was peripheral blood, obtained on day 0 of AZD1222 vaccination. The receptors come from an adult in good health.

CDR3 sequence (DNA): TGTGCCAGCAGTTTAGGCGGGAGTAAATCCTACGAGCAGTACTTC. Translation: CASSLGGSKSYEQYF. V gene TRBV27 combines with J gene TRBJ2-7, with 7 positions matching TRBD2. The V gene end was trimmed by 2 bases and the J gene end by 1 base; junction bases not matched to a gene: 5. This CDR3 comprises 15 residues. Germline CDR1 is MNHEY and CDR2 is SMNVEV (reference sequence).

This sequence joins TRBV6-5 and TRBJ1-2; 7 nucleotides match TRBD1. Unmatched junction bases numbered 8, after V lost 8 bases and J lost 2 bases. CDR1 MNHEY and CDR2 SVGAGI come from the germline V gene. CDR3 length equals 14 residues. As DNA, the CDR3 is TGTGCCAGCTGCCCGACAGGGCGAAACTATGGCTACACCTTC. Its translation is CASCPTGRNYGYTF.

This chain links TRBV9 with TRBJ2-5; 9 positions agree with TRBD2. CDR1 SGDLS and CDR2 YYNGEE come from the germline V gene. The CDR3 spans 15 residues. Unmatched junction bases numbered 9, after V lost 2 bases and J lost 7 bases. CDR3 protein: CASSVSGRELGTQYF. DNA of the CDR3: TGTGCCAGCAGCGTTAGCGGGAGAGAGTTGGGGACCCAGTACTTC.

The genes are TRBV9 and TRBJ2-7, with D perhaps assigned TRBD1 or TRBD2 (5 bases each). Germline V gene lookup returns CDR1 SGDLS and CDR2 YYNGEE. The CDR3 runs 12 residues. With 2 bases removed from V and 6 bases from J, the gap between germline ends came to 9 bases. CDR3: CASSVLGGEQYF. The DNA for the CDR3 is TGTGCCAGCAGCGTCCTTGGGGGCGAGCAGTACTTC.

The rearrangement links TRBV5-1 to TRBJ2-1; 15 bases are shared with TRBD2. There are 16 residues in the CDR3. V shed 2 bases, J shed 7 bases, and the junction held 4 bases outside the gene matches. Germline V gives CDR1 SGHRS, CDR2 YFSETQ. CDR3 in amino acids: CASSLMGLAGGNEQFF. In nucleotides, the CDR3 is TGCGCCAGCAGCTTAATGGGACTAGCGGGAGGAAATGAGCAGTTCTTC.

The rearrangement uses TRBV25-1 and TRBJ2-3; D could derive from TRBD1 or TRBD2 (5 bases each). Germline assignment: CDR1 MGHDK and CDR2 SYGVNS. The CDR3 is 15 residues long. The V end lost 4 bases, the J end lost 5 bases, and 16 bases lay between the germline ends. CDR3 region: CASSGPSGAGDTQYF. The CDR3 nucleotides are TGTGCCAGCAGTGGGCCGTCCGGGGCCGGAGATACGCAGTATTTT.

J is TRBJ1-3 and V is TRBV9, with a weak D call TRBD1 (5 bases). The CDR3 runs to 15 residues. V was cut by 2 bases and J by 4 bases, with 13 bases left in between. CDR1 SGDLS and CDR2 YYNGEE come from the germline V gene. The CDR3 sequence is CASSVAPAGGNTIYF. The CDR3, as DNA: TGTGCCAGCAGCGTGGCCCCGGCAGGGGGAAACACCATATATTTT.

The chain joins TRBV7-2 to TRBJ1-1, with 9 bases matching TRBD1. The CDR3 loop spans 15 amino acids. The germline gives CDR1 SGHTA, CDR2 FQGNSA. The trim removed 2 bases at V and 5 bases at J, leaving 6 bases unmatched. CDR3 loop: CASSLLTGGFTEAFF. The CDR3 DNA reads as TGTGCCAGCAGCTTATTGACAGGGGGGTTTACTGAAGCTTTCTTT.

The genes are TRBV24-1 and TRBJ2-2; D possibly uses TRBD1 or TRBD2 (5 bases each). The CDR3 is made up of 13 amino acids. Germline V lookup: CDR1 KGHDR, CDR2 SFDVKD. The V and J ends lost 7 bases and 7 bases respectively, with 12 bases between them. The CDR3 coding sequence is TGTGCCACCAGGGGACCGAACGGCGGGGAGCTGTTTTTT. Protein product: CATRGPNGGELFF.

This clone was seen just once. The chain carries TRBV11-2 and TRBJ2-7; D remains ambiguous. The germline CDR1 and CDR2 sequences are SGHAT and FQNNGV. The CDR3 runs to 15 residues. V gave up 1 base and J gave up 5 bases, with 15 bases separating them. The CDR3 DNA reads as TGTGCCAGCAGCTTAGGCCGGGTTGGTTGGGACGAGCAGTACTTC. Amino acid sequence: CASSLGRVGWDEQYF.

This rearrangement joins TRBV20-1 to TRBJ1-2, with 12 bases lining up with TRBD1. Germline lookup yields CDR1 DFQATT and CDR2 SNEGSKA (reference sequence). V was clipped by 3 bases and J by 7 bases; unmatched bases: 12. There are 16 residues in the CDR3. CDR3 sequence (DNA): TGCAGTGCTAGTGCGAGCGGGACAGGGGGCTTGGGTGGCTACACCTTC. It is translated as CSASASGTGGLGGYTF.

The chain couples TRBV5-1 to TRBJ1-1; tentatively, D is TRBD1 (6 bases). Trimming shortened V by 5 bases and J by 8 bases, and 13 bases separated the two germline ends. Looked up from germline, CDR1 is SGHRS and CDR2 is YFSETQ. The CDR3 runs 12 residues. In DNA form, the CDR3 reads TGCGCCAGCAGGAGGGAAGGACAGGAAGCTTTCTTT. It encodes CASRREGQEAFF.

The V and J genes are TRBV5-5 and TRBJ2-1; 7 bases are shared with TRBD1. CDR3 length: 14 amino acids. The trim removed 4 bases at V and 2 bases at J, leaving 3 bases unmatched. CDR1 is SGHKS and CDR2 is YYEKEE in the germline V gene (reference sequence). The CDR3 sequence: CASSRDSAYNEQFF. The CDR3 DNA is TGTGCCAGCAGCAGGGACAGTGCCTACAATGAGCAGTTCTTC.

The V gene is TRBV27, the J gene TRBJ2-7; 10 nucleotides match TRBD1. The CDR3 is 15 residues long. Germline CDR1 is MNHEY and CDR2 is SMNVEV (reference sequence). The ends lost 3 bases at V and 5 bases at J; junction bases unmatched: 7. The DNA of the CDR3 is TGTGCCAGCAGTTTTCGGGGACAGGGGCGTAACGAGCAGTACTTC. It encodes CASSFRGQGRNEQYF.

This rearrangement joins TRBV27 to TRBJ2-7; 7 positions agree with TRBD1. The germline gives CDR1 MNHEY, CDR2 SMNVEV (reference sequence). V shed 4 bases and J 4 bases; nucleotides not matched to a gene: 13. There are 16 residues in the CDR3. The CDR3 reads CASSSPFRDRLYEQYF. As DNA, the CDR3 is TGTGCCAGCAGTTCCCCATTCCGGGACAGACTTTACGAGCAGTACTTC.

The V gene is TRBV4-1, the J gene TRBJ1-4, with TRBD1 as a possible D gene (6 bases). The V and J ends lost 0 bases and 14 bases respectively, with 19 bases between them. The CDR3 has 15 amino acids. Germline CDR1 is MGHRA and CDR2 is YSYEKL. CDR3 in amino acids: CASSQDYRGREKLFF. The CDR3 DNA reads as TGCGCCAGCAGCCAAGATTACCGGGGGCGGGAGAAGCTGTTTTTT.

This chain uses TRBV28 with TRBJ2-1, with a tentative D call TRBD2 (6 bases). Trimming cost V 5 bases and J 0 bases, with 14 bases left between them. CDR3 length: 16 residues. The germline V gene encodes CDR1 MDHEN and CDR2 SYDVKM. The CDR3 sequence: CASSPWDFSSYNEQFF. In nucleotides, the CDR3 is TGTGCCAGCAGTCCTTGGGACTTCAGCTCCTACAATGAGCAGTTCTTC.